The T cell receptor (beta chain) under discussion was sequenced for a study of T cell responses to AZD1222 COVID-19 vaccine. Broader study findings: In a largely white British group with more females than males, clonal diversity was possibly underestimated. Dominant CD4 TCR responses targeted spike regions 160-218 and 743-854.

Profiled with immunoSEQ multiplex PCR; TCRdb holds only in-frame clones, not every one. The sample has fewer than 100,000 clones; 85% to 90% are singletons. Notes on this clone: Its antigen is as yet unknown.

The CDR3 has 14 residues. V was shortened by 6 bases and J by 0 bases, with 11 bases between the two germline ends. CDR1 is MNHNY and CDR2 is SVGAGI in the germline V gene (reference sequence). The chain has TRBV6-6 and TRBJ1-1, with D tentatively TRBD1 (6 bases). This receptor was taken from an adult who received the AZD1222 COVID-19 vaccine. Sequenced here: peripheral blood, sampled 28 days after the second AZD1222 dose. CDR3 bases: TGTGCCAGCAGCTTGAGGGGGATGAACACTGAAGCTTTCTTT. Translated, it gives CASSLRGMNTEAFF.